The clone carrying this T cell receptor beta chain was recorded a few times. The germline V and J ends were trimmed by 5 bases and 0 bases, with 17 bases remaining between them. The germline V gene encodes CDR1 SGHTA and CDR2 FQGNSA. The CDR3 extends over 17 amino acids. These data originate in a study of blood T cell repertoires in COVID-19. Measured with immunoSEQ multiplex PCR; TCRdb has only the in-frame clones, and not every one. The repertoire holds over 350,000 clones, with 88% as singletons. The chain recombines TRBV7-2 with TRBJ1-5; the D is unclear. The sample consisted of PBMCs or T cells enriched from blood (not recorded which). This clonotype originated in a woman between 18 and 30 years old who had recovered from COVID-19. CDR3: CASSLIVGIGSNQPQHF. Here the CDR3 DNA reads TGTGCCAGCAGCCTAATCGTCGGGATTGGTAGCAATCAGCCCCAGCATTTT.